Listed below are T cell receptor beta chains from one sample, sequenced in a study of patients and donors after allogeneic stem cell transplantation. TCRdb re-derived calls from the RT-PCR reads in MiXCR, one entry per CDR3 protein. The sample has around 70,000 distinct CDR3 sequences; less than 30% are singletons. Sample: blood, either unsorted or a sorted T cell fraction (not recorded which). These receptors came from a human donor who was either an allogeneic HSCT recipient or a stem cell or donor lymphocyte infusion donor (not recorded which). It is not recorded whose cells these are; they may come from a transplant donor. Each CDR3 is given with its conserved first and last residue. Each record gives: J gene, clone size, D gene, V gene, CDR3 length, CDR3 DNA, CDR3 protein. D genes are given only for firm matches. The size entry is marked missing in some rows and otherwise reads once, few, many or a size class.

TRBJ2-7,few,TRBD1,TRBV6-5,14,TGTGCCAGCAGCCCCGACAGGGCAACCTACGAGCAGTACTTC,CASSPDRATYEQYF
TRBJ2-7,many,TRBD2,TRBV29-1,14,TGCAGCGTTGGAGGCGCGGGAGGATGGTACGAGCAGTACTTC,CSVGGAGGWYEQYF
TRBJ2-5,.,TRBD1,TRBV27,14,TGTGCCAGCAGTCCCGGGACAGGGGTAGAGACCCAGTACTTC,CASSPGTGVETQYF
TRBJ2-5,.,.,TRBV24-1,13,TGTGCCACCAGTGATCCCTCTCAAGAGACCCAGTACTTC,CATSDPSQETQYF
TRBJ1-5,.,.,TRBV20-1,14,TGCAGTGCTAGAGATTCCCAGGGCGGACAGCCCCAGCATTTT,CSARDSQGGQPQHF
TRBJ1-6,few,.,TRBV6-5,16,TGTGCCAGCAGTTACTCTCGAGGGAGATATAATTCACCCCTCCACTTT,CASSYSRGRYNSPLHF
TRBJ2-4,.,.,TRBV7-2,19,TGTGCCAGCATCTTAGAATGGGAGGGCCGGGGGCTAGCCAAAAACATTCAGTACTTC,CASILEWEGRGLAKNIQYF
TRBJ1-2,.,.,TRBV19,15,TGTGCCAGTAGTAAGGCCCTGGCGGGGGGCCCAAGCTACACCTTC,CASSKALAGGPSYTF
TRBJ1-1,.,.,TRBV7-2,16,TGTGCCAGCAGCTTAGTATCACAGACAGGAAACACTGAAGCTTTCTTT,CASSLVSQTGNTEAFF
TRBJ1-2,few,TRBD1,TRBV30,13,TGTGCCTGGAGTCAGGACAGGGACTATGGCTACACCTTC,CAWSQDRDYGYTF
TRBJ2-1,few,TRBD1,TRBV9,12,TGTGCCAGCAGCGCAGGACAGGGGAGGCAGTTCTTC,CASSAGQGRQFF
TRBJ2-3,.,TRBD2,TRBV24-1,18,TGTGCCACCAGTGATTTGCCGGTTAGCGGGACTAGCACAGATACGCAGTATTTT,CATSDLPVSGTSTDTQYF
TRBJ1-3,.,.,TRBV3-1,15,TGTGCCAGCAGCCAAGACAGGGGCTCTGGAAACACCATATATTTT,CASSQDRGSGNTIYF
TRBJ1-5,few,.,TRBV12-3/TRBV12-4,14,TGTGCCAGCAGTTTGCAGGGGCCCAATCAGCCCCAGCATTTT,CASSLQGPNQPQHF
TRBJ2-1,.,TRBD2,TRBV4-2,17,TGTGCCAGCAGCCTCACCTCTATTGAGCGGGAGGTAGAGGAGCAGTTCTTC,CASSLTSIEREVEEQFF
TRBJ1-1,many,.,TRBV6-2/TRBV6-3,14,TGTGCCAGCGTCAATGGCGGGGGGAACACTGAAGCTTTCTTT,CASVNGGGNTEAFF
TRBJ2-3,few,.,TRBV5-1,11,TGCGCCAGCTCCTTCTGGGATACGCAGTATTTT,CASSFWDTQYF
TRBJ1-2,few,.,TRBV12-3/TRBV12-4,14,TGTGCCAGCAGTTCGACCGGGAGCCATCTGGGCTACACCTTC,CASSSTGSHLGYTF
TRBJ2-7,once,TRBD2,TRBV5-1,17,TGCGCCAGCAGCTTGGGTCCGACTAGCGGTTCTCCCTACGAGCAGAACTTC,CASSLGPTSGSPYEQNF
TRBJ1-6,.,.,TRBV12-3/TRBV12-4,15,TGTGCCAGCAGTTTTAGGGCACTGACTGGTTCACCCCTCCACTTT,CASSFRALTGSPLHF
TRBJ2-5,few,.,TRBV6-6,14,TGTGCCAGCAGAACTACAGGGTTGGAAGAGACCCAGTACTTC,CASRTTGLEETQYF
TRBJ1-1,few,.,TRBV12-3/TRBV12-4,14,TGTGCCAGCAGTTTTGGGGAAAGGCCCCGTGAAGCTTTCTTT,CASSFGERPREAFF
TRBJ1-2,.,TRBD1,TRBV4-1,16,TGCGCCAGCAGCCAAGATTGGACAGGGGGCGTCTATGGCTACACCTTC,CASSQDWTGGVYGYTF
TRBJ1-2,few,TRBD1,TRBV27,14,TGTGCCAGCAGTGTAACGGACAGGAGCTATGGCTACACCTTC,CASSVTDRSYGYTF
TRBJ2-1,few,TRBD2,TRBV25-1,16,TGTGCCAGCAGTGATTCACCTAGCGGGAGGGACAATGAGCAGTTCTTC,CASSDSPSGRDNEQFF
TRBJ2-3,.,.,TRBV12-3/TRBV12-4,15,TGTGCCAGCAGTCCTGTCCGGACCCTAGCAGATACGCAGTATTTT,CASSPVRTLADTQYF
TRBJ2-5,few,.,TRBV5-1,14,TGCGCCAGCAGCCGTGCGGCGGGCCAAGAGACCCAGTACTTC,CASSRAAGQETQYF
TRBJ1-3,few,TRBD1,TRBV12-3/TRBV12-4,16,TGTGCCAGCAGCCTTTTGACAGGGCGGACTGGAAACACCATATATTTT,CASSLLTGRTGNTIYF
TRBJ1-1,few,.,TRBV7-9,15,TGTGCCAGCAGCTTGATCTTTAAATGGGGCACTGAAGCTTTCTTT,CASSLIFKWGTEAFF
TRBJ1-4,few,.,TRBV7-9,16,TGTGCCAGCAGCCCCCGAAAGGGGGGGATTGGTGAAAAACTGTTTTTT,CASSPRKGGIGEKLFF
TRBJ2-1,.,.,TRBV2,11,TGTGCCAGCAAGGCGGTAATCGAGCAGTTCTTC,CASKAVIEQFF
TRBJ1-6,.,TRBD1,TRBV2,15,TGTGCCAGCAGTGCGGGGACAGTTCCTAATTCACCCCTCCACTTT,CASSAGTVPNSPLHF
TRBJ1-6,.,TRBD1,TRBV20-1,15,TGCAGTGCTAGACAGGACAGGGTTGGGAATTCACCCCTCCACTTT,CSARQDRVGNSPLHF
TRBJ1-5,many,.,TRBV20-1,13,TGCAGCACACAGGGTCAGGGTAATCAGCCCCAGCATTTT,CSTQGQGNQPQHF
TRBJ2-7,many,TRBD1,TRBV29-1,15,TGCAGCGTTGAAGAAGGGACAGGGGGCACCTACGAGCAGTACTTC,CSVEEGTGGTYEQYF
TRBJ2-1,many,TRBD2,TRBV20-1,15,TGCAGTGCGTACGCTCCTAGCGGGCGTACGGATGAGCAGTTCTTC,CSAYAPSGRTDEQFF
TRBJ2-5,.,.,TRBV30,14,TGTGCCTGGAGGGGGACAAATTGGATGGAGACCCAGTACTTC,CAWRGTNWMETQYF
TRBJ1-4,few,.,TRBV5-1,13,TGCGCCAGCTCCAGTAGGGGGGGTGAAAAACTGTTTTTT,CASSSRGGEKLFF
TRBJ1-1,.,.,TRBV7-8,13,TGTGCCAGCAGCTTTGCCGGCCGCACTGAAGCTTTCTTT,CASSFAGRTEAFF
TRBJ1-2,few,.,TRBV29-1,13,TGCAGCGTTGATTACGGGGCTAACTATGGCTACACCTTC,CSVDYGANYGYTF
TRBJ2-1,few,TRBD2,TRBV7-2,12,TGTGCCAGCAGCCGAGGACTAGCAGAGCAGTTCTTC,CASSRGLAEQFF
TRBJ2-2,.,.,TRBV11-2,17,TGTGCCAGCAGCTTAGGGGGTACAGGGTTTCGAGCCGGGGAGCTGTTTTTT,CASSLGGTGFRAGELFF
TRBJ2-7,.,.,TRBV5-1,14,TGCGCCAGCAGCTTGTTGCCCCGGGACTACGAGCAGTACTTC,CASSLLPRDYEQYF
TRBJ1-2,.,TRBD1,TRBV5-4,13,TGTGCCAGCAGCCAACAGGGGAACTATGGCTACACCTTC,CASSQQGNYGYTF
TRBJ1-2,once,TRBD1,TRBV20-1,17,TGCAGTGCTCTCCTCCGGACAGGCCAACTCATTAACTATGGCTACACCTTC,CSALLRTGQLINYGYTF
TRBJ1-1,.,.,TRBV20-1,13,TGCAGTGCTCGGGACGACCTGAACACTGAAGCTTTCTTT,CSARDDLNTEAFF
TRBJ1-3,.,.,TRBV30,12,TGTGCCTGGCTTTCGGGAGGAAACACCATATATTTT,CAWLSGGNTIYF
TRBJ1-1,.,.,TRBV4-1,16,TGCGCCAGCAGCCCCGATTTCAGGGCGTTGACCACTGAAGCTTTCTTT,CASSPDFRALTTEAFF
TRBJ2-7,.,.,TRBV5-1,15,TGCGCCAGCAGCTTGGTTGTGACAGAGGCCTACGAGCAGTACTTC,CASSLVVTEAYEQYF
TRBJ1-4,many,.,TRBV6-6,14,TGTGCCAGCAGTTACCAGGCGGTCGACGAAAAACTGTTTTTT,CASSYQAVDEKLFF